The 9 T cell receptor beta chains listed next were all sequenced from one sample in a study of cytomegalovirus exposure and HLA in healthy donors. Use of 60 Vbeta and 13 Jbeta primers characterized the PCR. The assay was immunoSEQ multiplex PCR, and TCRdb's table has in-frame clones only and misses some. The sample lists some 140,000 clones, about 75% occurring once. Sample: PBMCs. These receptors were collected from a middle-aged woman in good health and CMV-seronegative.

This chain joins TRBV29-1 and TRBJ1-2; tentatively, D is TRBD1 (6 bases). Trimming cost V 0 bases and J 7 bases, with 15 bases left between them. The CDR3 extends over 14 amino acids. The germline V gene encodes CDR1 SQVTM and CDR2 ANQGSEA. CDR3 sequence: CSVEDFGGGSGYTF. The DNA of the CDR3 is TGCAGCGTTGAAGATTTCGGGGGCGGGAGTGGCTACACCTTC.

V usage is TRBV5-1 and J usage is TRBJ2-5; maybe TRBD2 (6 bases). The V and J ends lost 0 bases and 7 bases respectively, with 25 bases between them. Looked up from germline, CDR1 is SGHRS and CDR2 is YFSETQ. The CDR3 is 18 amino acids. CDR3 sequence (DNA): TGCGCCAGCAGCTTGGATCCCCGGGACTTCAAAGGTGTGGGGACCCAGTACTTC. Its translation: CASSLDPRDFKGVGTQYF.

The chain combines TRBV19 with TRBJ1-2; D is unresolved. The CDR3 is 14 amino acids. The germline gives CDR1 LNHDA, CDR2 SQIVND (reference sequence). V lost 0 bases, J lost 8 bases, and 13 bases lay in between. CDR3 bases: TGTGCCAGTAGTATAGATCTAGGAAGTGGCGGCTACACCTTC. This encodes CASSIDLGSGGYTF. The variable domain in full, completed from reference TRBV19 and TRBJ1-2, reads DGGITQSPKYLFRKEGQNVTLSCEQNLNHDAMYWYRQDPGQGLRLIYYSQIVNDFQKGDIAEGYSVSREKKESFPLTVTSAQKNPTAFYLCASSIDLGSGGYTFGSGTRLTVV.

The chain recombines TRBV15 with TRBJ2-5; the match to TRBD1 covers 10 bases. Unmatched junction bases numbered 7, after V lost 0 bases and J lost 9 bases. The germline V gene encodes CDR1 LNHNV and CDR2 YYDKDF (reference sequence). This CDR3 has 15 amino acids. CDR3 in amino acids: CATSRDRGTGAAQYF. CDR3 coding DNA: TGTGCCACCAGCAGAGATCGGGGGACAGGGGCGGCCCAGTACTTC.

The chain couples TRBV7-9 to TRBJ2-1, with 11 nucleotides matching TRBD1. V trimming: 5 bases; J trimming: 5 bases; junction bases outside the gene matches: 5. Germline assignment: CDR1 SEHNR and CDR2 FQNEAQ (reference sequence). This CDR3 comprises 15 residues. The CDR3 sequence is CASSLGQGANNEQFF. For the CDR3, the DNA is TGTGCCAGCAGCCTCGGACAGGGGGCGAACAATGAGCAGTTCTTC.

The chain is built from TRBV5-1 and TRBJ1-1; the D gene is possibly TRBD1 (5 bases). The ends were cut back, 5 bases at V and 1 base at J, with 9 bases in the middle. Germline V gene sequence: CDR1 SGHRS, CDR2 YFSETQ. The CDR3 runs to 13 residues. The CDR3 sequence: CASRRGTNTEAFF. The CDR3 DNA reads TGCGCCAGCAGGCGGGGGACGAACACTGAAGCTTTCTTT.

V gene TRBV7-2 combines with J gene TRBJ1-4, with a weak D call TRBD1 (6 bases). Trimming took 3 bases from V and 7 from J, leaving 15 bases between them. This CDR3 is 15 amino acids long. Per germline, CDR1 SGHTA and CDR2 FQGNSA. CDR3 DNA: TGTGCCAGCAGCTTGGGTGGGGGCGTGGGTGAAAAACTGTTTTTT. This gives the protein CASSLGGGVGEKLFF.

The V and J genes are TRBV6-1 and TRBJ1-5; 9 bases agree with TRBD1. J gave up 6 bases and V 4 bases, and 7 bases lay outside the gene matches. Germline values: CDR1 MNHNS, CDR2 SASEGT. The CDR3 runs 15 residues. The CDR3 reads CASSGWTGESQPQHF. CDR3 nucleotides: TGTGCCAGCAGTGGATGGACAGGGGAGAGTCAGCCCCAGCATTTT.

The chain employs TRBV29-1 and TRBJ1-2; TRBD1 aligns across 10 bases. The CDR3 runs 13 residues. CDR1 SQVTM and CDR2 ANQGSEA come from the germline V gene. The junction had 5 bases not matched to a gene; V was cut back by 5 bases and J by 5 bases. CDR3 amino acids: CSVRTGGFYGYTF. The CDR3 DNA follows: TGCAGCGTTCGGACAGGGGGGTTTTATGGCTACACCTTC.